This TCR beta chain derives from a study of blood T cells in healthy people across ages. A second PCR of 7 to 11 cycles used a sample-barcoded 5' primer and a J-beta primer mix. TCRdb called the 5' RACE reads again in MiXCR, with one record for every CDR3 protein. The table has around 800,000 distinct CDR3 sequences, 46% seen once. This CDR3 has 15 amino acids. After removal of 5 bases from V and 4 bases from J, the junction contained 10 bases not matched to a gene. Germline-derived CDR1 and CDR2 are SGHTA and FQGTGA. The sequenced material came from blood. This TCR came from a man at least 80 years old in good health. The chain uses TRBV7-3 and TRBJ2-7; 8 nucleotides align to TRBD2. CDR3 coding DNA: TGTGCCAGCAGCGTCCACGAGCGGGAGATATACGAGCAGTACTTC. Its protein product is CASSVHEREIYEQYF. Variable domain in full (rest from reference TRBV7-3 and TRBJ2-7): GAGVSQTPSNKVTEKGKYVELRCDPISGHTALYWYRQSLGQGPEFLIYFQGTGAADDSGLPNDRFFAVRPEGSVSTLKIQRTERGDSAVYLCASSVHEREIYEQYFGPGTRLTVT.